This record concerns one T cell receptor beta chain sequence. The antigen remains unidentified. This sample was included in a study of cytomegalovirus exposure and HLA in healthy donors. In the PCR, 60 Vbeta and 13 Jbeta primers were used. Sequencing used immunoSEQ multiplex PCR; TCRdb keeps in-frame clones, though not all of them. Of about 200,000 clones listed, about 79% are singletons. Study-level findings and limits: As a later analysis revealed, most CMV-associated TCR beta chains appeared HLA-restricted. In terms of immune exposure information, only CMV serostatus was available. Cytomegalovirus-associated TCR beta chains were listed, numbering some 180. The classifier reportedly diagnosed cytomegalovirus status with high sensitivity and specificity.

This clonotype originated in a boy younger than 10 in good health and CMV-seronegative. The sample taken for sequencing was PBMCs.

CDR3 sequence (DNA): TGTGCCAGCAGCTCGGACAGGGGTTATGGCTACACCTTC. Translated, it gives CASSSDRGYGYTF. This chain joins TRBV7-2 and TRBJ1-2; 9 bases fit TRBD1. Germline loops: CDR1 SGHTA, CDR2 FQGNSA. The CDR3 has 13 residues. V lost 4 bases, J lost 5 bases, and 2 bases stayed unmatched.